This is a list of T cell receptor beta chains from one sample in a study of blood T cell repertoires in COVID-19. Measured with immunoSEQ multiplex PCR; TCRdb has only the in-frame clones, and not every one. This sample carries about 310,000 clones, around 90% of them seen once, and the ten largest clones take around 1%. The sequenced sample consisted of peripheral blood. These receptors came from a woman aged 40-49 years with COVID-19, enrolled during active disease. Each CDR3 is given with its conserved first and last residue. A D gene is named only where the DNA matches it firmly. Clone size is shown for a subset of rows, as once, few, many or a class of expanded clone.

>17|NA|TRBD1|TRBV14|TRBJ1-2
TGTGCCAGCAGCCCGTGGACAGGGAGGCCCCTAGGGTATGGCTACACCTTC
CASSPWTGRPLGYGYTF
>16|NA|NA|TRBV4-1|TRBJ2-3
TGCGCCAGCAGCCAAGACCGCAGGGGCAGCACAGATACGCAGTATTTT
CASSQDRRGSTDTQYF
>14|NA|NA|TRBV5-1|TRBJ2-7
TGCGCCAGCAGCAAGGACAGTAGCTCCTACGAGCAGTACTTC
CASSKDSSSYEQYF
>15|NA|NA|TRBV19|TRBJ1-1
TGTGCCAGTAGTAGCCCGACAAGCCCGAACACTGAAGCTTTCTTT
CASSSPTSPNTEAFF
>16|NA|TRBD1|TRBV14|TRBJ2-7
TGTGCCAGCAGCCAAAGACAGGGGGTCGCCTCCTACGAGCAGTACTTC
CASSQRQGVASYEQYF
>15|NA|TRBD1|TRBV7-6|TRBJ2-7
TGTGCCAGCAGCTTCTTAGGGGGCACCAGTCACGAGCAGTACTTC
CASSFLGGTSHEQYF
>16|few|TRBD1|TRBV27|TRBJ1-5
TGTGCCAGCAGTCCTCAACAGGGGGCGAGCAATCAGCCCCAGCATTTT
CASSPQQGASNQPQHF
>15|NA|NA|TRBV5-6|TRBJ1-1
TGTGCCAGCAGCCGGCAACAGGCGATGAACACTGAAGCTTTCTTT
CASSRQQAMNTEAFF
>14|NA|TRBD1|TRBV6-5|TRBJ2-7
TGTGCCAGCAGATGGACAGGGGGCAACCACGAGCAGTACTTC
CASRWTGGNHEQYF
>16|NA|TRBD1|TRBV10-3|TRBJ2-2
TGTGCCATCAGTGGGACAGGGGGCGTCGACACCGGGGAGCTGTTTTTT
CAISGTGGVDTGELFF
>14|NA|NA|TRBV6-6|TRBJ2-3
TGTGCCAGCAAAGCGCCCGGTCTCACAGATACGCAGTATTTT
CASKAPGLTDTQYF
>15|NA|TRBD2|TRBV7-2|TRBJ2-1
TGTGCCAGCAGCCTAATAGCGGGAGCGTACAATGAGCAGTTCTTC
CASSLIAGAYNEQFF
>15|NA|NA|TRBV5-5|TRBJ2-1
TGTGCCAGCAGCCCGACAGGAAGCTCCTACAATGAGCAGTTCTTC
CASSPTGSSYNEQFF
>16|NA|TRBD1|TRBV6-4|TRBJ2-3
TGTGCCAGCAGTGACTCGAGCAGGGGGAGCACAGATACGCAGTATTTT
CASSDSSRGSTDTQYF
>14|NA|NA|TRBV19|TRBJ1-1
TGTGCCAGTAGGGAGGGAATGGAAACCACTGAAGCTTTCTTT
CASREGMETTEAFF
>13|NA|NA|TRBV12-3/TRBV12-4|TRBJ1-1
TGTGCCAGCAGTTTAGTCCAGGGGACTGAAGCTTTCTTT
CASSLVQGTEAFF
>17|NA|TRBD2|TRBV28|TRBJ2-3
TGTGCCAGCAGCCACCTCGGGACTAGCGGGACGGAGGATACGCAGTATTTT
CASSHLGTSGTEDTQYF
>12|NA|TRBD1|TRBV23-1|TRBJ1-2
TGCGCCAGCGCGGGACAGGGACATGGCTACACCTTC
CASAGQGHGYTF
>13|NA|TRBD2|TRBV5-1|TRBJ2-7
TGCGCCAGCAGCCCACTCGGGGGGATCGAGCAGTACTTC
CASSPLGGIEQYF
>14|NA|TRBD1|TRBV18|TRBJ2-7
TGTGCCAGCTCACCGTACAGGGGGCCCGACGAGCAGTACTTC
CASSPYRGPDEQYF
>19|NA|NA|TRBV10-2|TRBJ1-1
TGCGCCAGCAGAGATTCCACAGGGATATCGGGGCAGAGAAACACTGAAGCTTTCTTT
CASRDSTGISGQRNTEAFF
>14|NA|NA|TRBV11-2|TRBJ2-1
TGTGCCAGCAGCTTAGACGGGGGTGGGAATGAGCAGTTCTTC
CASSLDGGGNEQFF
>16|NA|NA|TRBV18|TRBJ1-6
TGTGCCAGCTCACCCAAGCAGCAGGGTCATAATTCACCCCTCCACTTT
CASSPKQQGHNSPLHF
>16|NA|TRBD1|TRBV28|TRBJ1-2
TGTGCCAGCACCCGCGTCCCCGGACAGGGCCCCTATGGCTACACCTTC
CASTRVPGQGPYGYTF
>16|once|NA|TRBV15|TRBJ1-5
TGTGCCACCAGCAGAGATAGGGGAACCTCAGTGCAGCCCCAGCATTTT
CATSRDRGTSVQPQHF
>14|NA|TRBD1|TRBV14|TRBJ2-5
TGTGCCAGCAGCCAAGGAAGGGGGCTGGAGACCCAGTACTTC
CASSQGRGLETQYF
>13|few|NA|TRBV7-2|TRBJ2-7
TGTGCCAGCAGCTTGCGACAATTCCACGAGCAGTACTTC
CASSLRQFHEQYF
>12|NA|NA|TRBV5-1|TRBJ2-7
TGCGCCAGCTCCCAGGGGTCGTACGAGCAGTACTTC
CASSQGSYEQYF
>15|NA|TRBD1|TRBV27|TRBJ1-1
TGTGCCAGCAGTTTATTCCCGACAGGGGAAACTGAAGCTTTCTTT
CASSLFPTGETEAFF
>14|once|NA|TRBV5-1|TRBJ2-3
TGCGCCAGCAGCTCCCGACAGAACACAGATACGCAGTATTTT
CASSSRQNTDTQYF
>15|NA|TRBD1|TRBV11-3|TRBJ2-3
TGTGCCAGCAGCTCGGGGGGACAGGGGACAGATACGCAGTATTTT
CASSSGGQGTDTQYF
>14|NA|NA|TRBV3-1/TRBV3-2|TRBJ1-1
TGTGCCAGCAGCCAAGAGGACACGAACACTGAAGCTTTCTTT
CASSQEDTNTEAFF
>16|few|NA|TRBV19|TRBJ1-5
TGTGCCAGTAGTTCCCCAGGAGGATTTGGCAATCAGCCCCAGCATTTT
CASSSPGGFGNQPQHF
>18|NA|TRBD1|TRBV5-7|TRBJ2-3
TGTGCCAGCAACACTTGTAAAGGCACAGGGGTGATTACAGATACGCAGTATTTT
CASNTCKGTGVITDTQYF
>15|few|TRBD1|TRBV7-3|TRBJ2-7
TGTGCCAGCAGCCCCGGAGGGACAGGGATTGACGAGCAGTACTTC
CASSPGGTGIDEQYF
>13|NA|TRBD1|TRBV7-2|TRBJ1-2
TGTGCCAGCAGCTTAACAGGGGCGGGAGGCTACACCTTC
CASSLTGAGGYTF
>14|NA|NA|TRBV9|TRBJ1-2
TGTGCCAGCAGCGTAGATTGGACAGAACTTGGCTACACCTTC
CASSVDWTELGYTF
>17|NA|TRBD2|TRBV7-2|TRBJ2-7
TGTGCCAGCAGCCAGGGTTCGGCGGGGGGCCCAGCCTACGAGCAGTACTTC
CASSQGSAGGPAYEQYF
>14|NA|NA|TRBV7-2|TRBJ1-5
TGTGCCAGCAGCTTAGGAGACAGTGCACAGCCCCAGCATTTT
CASSLGDSAQPQHF